This T cell receptor (beta chain) was obtained from a study of T cell changes during pregnancy in multiple sclerosis. The CDR3 extends over 17 amino acids. Looked up from germline, CDR1 is LGHNA and CDR2 is YSLEER. V shed 0 bases and J 8 bases; nucleotides not matched to a gene: 12. Sequencing used immunoSEQ multiplex PCR; TCRdb keeps in-frame clones, though not all of them. This table holds 35,000 to 50,000 clones, approximately 91% found once. V usage is TRBV4-3 and J usage is TRBJ2-1; TRBD2 matches at 8 bases. The clonotype was recovered from a female donor with multiple sclerosis, enrolled in a pregnancy study. The material sequenced was PBMCs (not recorded whether the cells were cultured). As DNA, the CDR3 is TGCGCCAGCAGCCAAGAGACGCCGGGAGGGCCGGGGCATGAGCAGTTCTTC. This encodes CASSQETPGGPGHEQFF.